These T cell receptor beta chains were read from a single sample in a study of radiotherapy plus CTLA-4 blockade in lung cancer. The data were produced by immunoSEQ multiplex PCR, yet TCRdb's version contains in-frame clones alone and is incomplete. The sample contains over 95,000 clones, around 79% of which appear only once. Sequences were derived from peripheral blood, sampled from a patient treated with radiotherapy plus ipilimumab. All receptors derive from a human donor with non-small cell lung cancer who had a partial response to radiotherapy plus ipilimumab. Some clones in this sample may be carry-over from other donors' samples. Both conserved end residues are part of each CDR3. A D gene is named only where the DNA matches it firmly. Some rows have no size entry. The others give once, few or many, or a class for an expanded clone.

CDR3 protein: CASSQDAGGRGGYEQYF
CDR3 DNA: TGCGCCAGCAGCCAAGATGCGGGGGGCAGGGGAGGGTATGAGCAGTACTTC
V gene: TRBV4-3
D gene: TRBD2
J gene: TRBJ2-7
clone size: .

CDR3 protein: CASLTSGTSYEQYF
CDR3 DNA: TGTGCCAGCCTGACTAGCGGGACTTCCTACGAGCAGTACTTC
V gene: TRBV28
D gene: TRBD2
J gene: TRBJ2-7
clone size: .

CDR3 protein: CACQGSGTYEQYF
CDR3 DNA: TGTGCCTGCCAGGGTAGCGGGACCTACGAGCAGTACTTC
V gene: TRBV6-1
D gene: TRBD2
J gene: TRBJ2-7
clone size: .

CDR3 protein: CASSQDHLPGLDTDTQYF
CDR3 DNA: TGCGCCAGCAGCCAGGACCATTTACCGGGACTCGACACAGATACGCAGTATTTT
V gene: TRBV4-3
D gene: .
J gene: TRBJ2-3
clone size: .

CDR3 protein: CASSLAHTGNEQFF
CDR3 DNA: TGTGCCAGCAGCTTAGCGCATACAGGGAATGAGCAGTTCTTC
V gene: TRBV7-8
D gene: .
J gene: TRBJ2-1
clone size: .

CDR3 protein: CASSEYLLAGSYEQYF
CDR3 DNA: TGTGCCAGCAGTGAATATCTGCTAGCGGGGTCCTACGAGCAGTACTTC
V gene: TRBV25-1
D gene: TRBD2
J gene: TRBJ2-7
clone size: .

CDR3 protein: CASSQGLAGLEQFF
CDR3 DNA: TGTGCCAGCAGCCAAGGACTAGCGGGACTTGAGCAGTTCTTC
V gene: TRBV7-6
D gene: TRBD2
J gene: TRBJ2-1
clone size: .

CDR3 protein: CASSRWGEDTEAFF
CDR3 DNA: TGCGCCAGCAGCCGTTGGGGGGAGGACACTGAAGCTTTCTTT
V gene: TRBV4-1
D gene: .
J gene: TRBJ1-1
clone size: many

CDR3 protein: CASSLPGGGLEKLFF
CDR3 DNA: TGTGCCAGCAGCCTTCCAGGGGGCGGGCTCGAAAAACTGTTTTTT
V gene: TRBV7-9
D gene: TRBD1
J gene: TRBJ1-4
clone size: few

CDR3 protein: CASSVATGTGYSGNTIYF
CDR3 DNA: TGTGCCAGCAGCGTAGCTACGGGGACAGGGTACTCTGGAAACACCATATATTTT
V gene: TRBV9
D gene: TRBD1
J gene: TRBJ1-3
clone size: .

CDR3 protein: CASSNPGLALNEQYF
CDR3 DNA: TGTGCCAGCAGTAACCCGGGACTAGCTCTCAACGAGCAGTACTTC
V gene: TRBV6-5
D gene: TRBD2
J gene: TRBJ2-7
clone size: .

CDR3 protein: CASSSSGHRLGTQYF
CDR3 DNA: TGTGCCAGCAGCTCGTCGGGACACCGCTTGGGTACGCAGTATTTT
V gene: TRBV5-8
D gene: .
J gene: TRBJ2-3
clone size: .

CDR3 protein: CASSLRTGDTGELFF
CDR3 DNA: TGTGCCAGCAGCTTACGGACAGGGGACACCGGGGAGCTGTTTTTT
V gene: TRBV7-6
D gene: TRBD1
J gene: TRBJ2-2
clone size: .

CDR3 protein: CASSLPSGGVHEQYF
CDR3 DNA: TGTGCCAGCAGTTTACCTAGCGGGGGGGTACACGAGCAGTACTTC
V gene: TRBV28
D gene: TRBD2
J gene: TRBJ2-7
clone size: .

CDR3 protein: CASSVGTGGVVGLSYTF
CDR3 DNA: TGTGCCAGCAGCGTAGGGACAGGCGGCGTGGTAGGGCTAAGCTACACCTTC
V gene: TRBV9
D gene: TRBD1
J gene: TRBJ1-2
clone size: .

CDR3 protein: CASTQTGVSGNTIYF
CDR3 DNA: TGTGCCAGCACTCAGACAGGGGTATCTGGAAACACCATATATTTT
V gene: TRBV28
D gene: TRBD1
J gene: TRBJ1-3
clone size: few

CDR3 protein: CASSPRDSNTGELFF
CDR3 DNA: TGTGCCAGCTCACCTCGGGACAGTAACACCGGGGAGCTGTTTTTT
V gene: TRBV18
D gene: TRBD1
J gene: TRBJ2-2
clone size: .

CDR3 protein: CSVGLGQGLFIGTEAFF
CDR3 DNA: TGCAGCGTTGGGTTAGGACAGGGCTTATTTATTGGCACTGAAGCTTTCTTT
V gene: TRBV29-1
D gene: TRBD1
J gene: TRBJ1-1
clone size: .

CDR3 protein: CASSYSTGRGTEAFF
CDR3 DNA: TGTGCCAGCAGTTACTCAACAGGGAGAGGCACTGAAGCTTTCTTT
V gene: TRBV6-5
D gene: .
J gene: TRBJ1-1
clone size: .

CDR3 protein: CASGLVRYGYTF
CDR3 DNA: TGTGCTAGTGGTTTGGTCCGCTATGGCTACACCTTC
V gene: TRBV12-5
D gene: .
J gene: TRBJ1-2
clone size: .

CDR3 protein: CASRAEVEAFF
CDR3 DNA: TGTGCCAGCAGGGCAGAGGTTGAAGCTTTCTTT
V gene: TRBV2
D gene: .
J gene: TRBJ1-1
clone size: many

CDR3 protein: CASSPLRGGTNTEAFF
CDR3 DNA: TGTGCCAGCAGTCCCCTACGGGGGGGAACGAACACTGAAGCTTTCTTT
V gene: TRBV28
D gene: .
J gene: TRBJ1-1
clone size: .

CDR3 protein: CASSSVPQYEQYF
CDR3 DNA: TGTGCCAGCTCAAGTGTTCCGCAGTACGAGCAGTACTTC
V gene: TRBV18
D gene: .
J gene: TRBJ2-7
clone size: few

CDR3 protein: CSVVFLADPTWETQYF
CDR3 DNA: TGCAGCGTTGTTTTCCTAGCGGACCCAACGTGGGAGACCCAGTACTTC
V gene: TRBV29-1
D gene: TRBD2
J gene: TRBJ2-5
clone size: .

CDR3 protein: CASSSREDTTNEKLFF
CDR3 DNA: TGTGCCAGCAGCTCCCGAGAAGACACAACTAATGAAAAACTGTTTTTT
V gene: TRBV7-4
D gene: .
J gene: TRBJ1-4
clone size: few

CDR3 protein: CASSQLGRSNEKLFF
CDR3 DNA: TGCGCCAGCAGCCAATTGGGCAGATCTAATGAAAAACTGTTTTTT
V gene: TRBV4-1
D gene: .
J gene: TRBJ1-4
clone size: .

CDR3 protein: CASSGGQLTEAFF
CDR3 DNA: TGTGCCAGCTCGGGAGGGCAGCTTACTGAGGCTTTCTTT
V gene: TRBV18
D gene: .
J gene: TRBJ1-1
clone size: .

CDR3 protein: CASSLEGGWNTIYF
CDR3 DNA: TGTGCCAGCAGCTTGGAAGGGGGTTGGAACACCATATATTTT
V gene: TRBV5-6
D gene: .
J gene: TRBJ1-3
clone size: many

CDR3 protein: CASSPSGIRNEQFF
CDR3 DNA: TGTGCCAGCAGCCCTAGCGGTATCAGGAATGAGCAGTTCTTC
V gene: TRBV14
D gene: TRBD2
J gene: TRBJ2-1
clone size: .

CDR3 protein: CASSRFWGGLNTGELFF
CDR3 DNA: TGTGCCAGCAGCCGTTTTTGGGGGGGCCTTAACACCGGGGAGCTGTTTTTT
V gene: TRBV7-2
D gene: .
J gene: TRBJ2-2
clone size: .

CDR3 protein: CASSRGGLPDTQYF
CDR3 DNA: TGTGCCAGCTCGCGGGGGGGCTTACCAGATACGCAGTATTTT
V gene: TRBV25-1
D gene: TRBD2
J gene: TRBJ2-3
clone size: .

CDR3 protein: CASGTGLAFF
CDR3 DNA: TGCGCCAGCGGCACAGGGTTGGCTTTCTTT
V gene: TRBV10-1
D gene: .
J gene: TRBJ1-1
clone size: .

CDR3 protein: CASSVAGLGEQFF
CDR3 DNA: TGTGCCAGCAGTGTGGCGGGATTGGGTGAGCAGTTCTTC
V gene: TRBV6-1
D gene: .
J gene: TRBJ2-1
clone size: .

CDR3 protein: CASSLRTGGKNEQFF
CDR3 DNA: TGTGCCAGCAGCTTAAGAACAGGGGGGAAGAATGAGCAGTTCTTC
V gene: TRBV5-6
D gene: TRBD1
J gene: TRBJ2-1
clone size: once

CDR3 protein: CASSAEGGPGEQFF
CDR3 DNA: TGTGCCAGCAGTGCGGAGGGAGGGCCGGGAGAGCAGTTCTTC
V gene: TRBV6-4
D gene: TRBD2
J gene: TRBJ2-1
clone size: .

CDR3 protein: CASSSPGQGAEQYF
CDR3 DNA: TGTGCCAGCAGTTCCCCGGGACAGGGGGCCGAGCAGTACTTC
V gene: TRBV27
D gene: TRBD1
J gene: TRBJ2-7
clone size: .

CDR3 protein: CASSLGMEGTNYGYTF
CDR3 DNA: TGTGCCAGCAGCTTAGGGATGGAGGGGACTAACTATGGCTACACCTTC
V gene: TRBV7-8
D gene: .
J gene: TRBJ1-2
clone size: .

CDR3 protein: CASRRTGRVETQYF
CDR3 DNA: TGTGCCAGTAGGAGGACAGGGCGGGTAGAGACCCAGTACTTC
V gene: TRBV19
D gene: TRBD1
J gene: TRBJ2-5
clone size: .

CDR3 protein: CASSLDREGLNYGYTF
CDR3 DNA: TGTGCCAGCAGCTTAGATCGGGAAGGCCTGAACTATGGCTACACCTTC
V gene: TRBV11-2
D gene: .
J gene: TRBJ1-2
clone size: .

CDR3 protein: CASRWGGGGKVNEQFF
CDR3 DNA: TGTGCCAGCAGGTGGGGGGGAGGGGGGAAAGTCAATGAGCAGTTCTTC
V gene: TRBV2
D gene: .
J gene: TRBJ2-1
clone size: .

CDR3 protein: CASCRDTTNEKLFF
CDR3 DNA: TGTGCCAGCTGCCGGGATACAACTAATGAAAAACTGTTTTTT
V gene: TRBV2
D gene: .
J gene: TRBJ1-4
clone size: .

CDR3 protein: CASSPAGTSGNNEQFF
CDR3 DNA: TGTGCCAGCTCACCAGCCGGGACTAGCGGGAACAATGAGCAGTTCTTC
V gene: TRBV18
D gene: TRBD2
J gene: TRBJ2-1
clone size: once

CDR3 protein: CASSRQELNTGELFF
CDR3 DNA: TGTGCCAGCTCGCGACAGGAGTTGAACACCGGGGAGCTGTTTTTT
V gene: TRBV18
D gene: .
J gene: TRBJ2-2
clone size: .

CDR3 protein: CASSPQGTSGNNEQFF
CDR3 DNA: TGTGCCAGCAGTCCACAGGGGACTAGCGGAAACAATGAGCAGTTCTTC
V gene: TRBV7-3
D gene: TRBD2
J gene: TRBJ2-1
clone size: .

CDR3 protein: CASSLVAGRGNEQFF
CDR3 DNA: TGTGCCAGCAGCTTAGTCGCGGGGAGAGGCAATGAGCAGTTCTTC
V gene: TRBV7-9
D gene: .
J gene: TRBJ2-1
clone size: .

CDR3 protein: CASSTTGRNQPQHF
CDR3 DNA: TGTGCCAGCAGCACGACAGGGAGGAATCAGCCCCAGCATTTT
V gene: TRBV7-8
D gene: TRBD1
J gene: TRBJ1-5
clone size: .